This T cell receptor beta chain was captured by sequencing in a study of T cell responses to AZD1222 COVID-19 vaccine. Study-wide background: Investigators merged groups given second doses at roughly 4 or roughly 12 weeks. Overall study findings and caveats: The CD4 TCRs associated with vaccination extended across spike and predominated at 160-218 and 743-854. Donors were mostly white British, more females; clonal diversity possibly underestimated.

Some clones are missing from TCRdb's copy, which holds only in-frame ones; the method was immunoSEQ multiplex PCR. This sample has about 100,000 clones, with approximately 90% found just once. Of note for this clone: Its antigen is currently unknown.

The TCR sequence derives from an adult in good health. The material was peripheral blood, obtained on day 0 of AZD1222 vaccination.

The chain's CDR3 is CASRRDRGADGYTF. CDR3 nucleotides: TGTGCCAGCAGGCGGGACAGGGGCGCTGACGGCTACACCTTC. This chain connects TRBV2 to TRBJ1-2; 10 bases are a match to TRBD1. The V gene end was trimmed by 6 bases and the J gene end by 8 bases; junction bases not matched to a gene: 9. The CDR3 runs to 14 residues. Germline CDR1 is SNHLY and CDR2 is FYNNEI.